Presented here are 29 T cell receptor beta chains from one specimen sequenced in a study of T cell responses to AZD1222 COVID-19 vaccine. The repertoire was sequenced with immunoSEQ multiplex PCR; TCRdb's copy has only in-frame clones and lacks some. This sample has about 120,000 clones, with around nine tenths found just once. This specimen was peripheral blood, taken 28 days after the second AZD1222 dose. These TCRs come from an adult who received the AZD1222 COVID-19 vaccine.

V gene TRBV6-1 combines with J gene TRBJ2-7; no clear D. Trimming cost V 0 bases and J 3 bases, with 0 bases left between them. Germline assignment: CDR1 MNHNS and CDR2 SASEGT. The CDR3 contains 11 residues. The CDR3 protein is CASSEAYEQYF. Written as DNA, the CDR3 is TGTGCCAGCAGTGAAGCCTACGAGCAGTACTTC.

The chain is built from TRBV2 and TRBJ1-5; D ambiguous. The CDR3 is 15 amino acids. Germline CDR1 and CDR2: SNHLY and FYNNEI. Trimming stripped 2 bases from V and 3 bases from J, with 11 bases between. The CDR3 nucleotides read TGTGCCAGCAGTGAATTTCCGGGATACAATCAGCCCCAGCATTTT. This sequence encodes CASSEFPGYNQPQHF.

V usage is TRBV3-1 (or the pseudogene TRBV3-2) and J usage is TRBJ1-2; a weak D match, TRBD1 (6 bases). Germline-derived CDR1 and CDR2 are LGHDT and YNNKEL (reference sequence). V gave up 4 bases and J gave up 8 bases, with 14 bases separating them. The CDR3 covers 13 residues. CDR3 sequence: CASSPRGAGGYTF. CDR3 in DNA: TGTGCCAGCAGCCCGCGGGGGGCAGGCGGCTACACCTTC.

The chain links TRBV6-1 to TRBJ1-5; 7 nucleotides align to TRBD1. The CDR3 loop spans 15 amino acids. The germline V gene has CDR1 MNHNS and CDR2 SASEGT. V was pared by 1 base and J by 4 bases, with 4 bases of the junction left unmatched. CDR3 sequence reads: CASSEGRGRNQPQHF. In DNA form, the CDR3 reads TGTGCCAGCAGTGAAGGCAGGGGGAGGAATCAGCCCCAGCATTTT.

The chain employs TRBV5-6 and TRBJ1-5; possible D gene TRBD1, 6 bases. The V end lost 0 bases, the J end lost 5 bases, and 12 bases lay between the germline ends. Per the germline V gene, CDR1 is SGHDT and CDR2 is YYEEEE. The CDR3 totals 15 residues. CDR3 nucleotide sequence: TGTGCCAGCAGCTTGGCCTGGGGGGGGCATCAGCCCCAGCATTTT. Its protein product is CASSLAWGGHQPQHF.

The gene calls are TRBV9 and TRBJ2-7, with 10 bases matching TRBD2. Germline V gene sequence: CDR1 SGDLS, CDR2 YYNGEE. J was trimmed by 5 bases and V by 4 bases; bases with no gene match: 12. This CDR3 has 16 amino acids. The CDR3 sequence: CASSPPTSGVYDEQYF. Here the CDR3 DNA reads TGTGCCAGCAGCCCTCCTACTAGCGGGGTGTATGACGAGCAGTACTTC.

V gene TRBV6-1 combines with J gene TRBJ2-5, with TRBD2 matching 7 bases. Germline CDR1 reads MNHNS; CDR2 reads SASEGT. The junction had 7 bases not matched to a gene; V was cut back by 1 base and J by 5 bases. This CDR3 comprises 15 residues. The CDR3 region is CASSEVGGPSETQYF. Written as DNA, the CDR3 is TGTGCCAGCAGTGAAGTGGGAGGGCCGTCGGAGACCCAGTACTTC.

The CDR3 DNA follows: TGTGCCAGCAGCCAACGCAGGACAGGGGGCGATGAAAAACTGTTTTTT. It yields the protein CASSQRRTGGDEKLFF. This chain joins TRBV3-1 (or the pseudogene TRBV3-2) and TRBJ1-4; TRBD1 agrees at 11 bases. CDR1 LGHDT and CDR2 YNNKEL come from the germline V gene (reference sequence). J gave up 6 bases and V 2 bases, and 5 bases lay outside the gene matches. There are 16 residues in the CDR3.

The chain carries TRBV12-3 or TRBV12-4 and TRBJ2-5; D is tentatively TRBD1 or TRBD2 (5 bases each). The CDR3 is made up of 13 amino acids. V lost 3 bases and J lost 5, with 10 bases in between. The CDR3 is CASSLGELETQYF. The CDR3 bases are TGTGCCAGCAGTTTGGGGGAGCTGGAGACCCAGTACTTC.

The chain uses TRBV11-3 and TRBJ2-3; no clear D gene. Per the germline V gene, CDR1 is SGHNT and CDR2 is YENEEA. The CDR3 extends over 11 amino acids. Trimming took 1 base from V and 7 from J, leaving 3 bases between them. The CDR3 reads CASSLGNTQYF. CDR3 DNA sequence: TGTGCCAGCAGCTTAGGTAATACGCAGTATTTT.

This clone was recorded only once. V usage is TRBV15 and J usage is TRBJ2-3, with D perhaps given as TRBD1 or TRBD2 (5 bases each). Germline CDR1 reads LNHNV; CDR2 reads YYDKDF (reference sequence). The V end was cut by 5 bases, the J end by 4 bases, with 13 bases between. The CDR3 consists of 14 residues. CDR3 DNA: TGTGCCACCAGCCGGGACCCCGGCGCAGATACGCAGTATTTT. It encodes CATSRDPGADTQYF.

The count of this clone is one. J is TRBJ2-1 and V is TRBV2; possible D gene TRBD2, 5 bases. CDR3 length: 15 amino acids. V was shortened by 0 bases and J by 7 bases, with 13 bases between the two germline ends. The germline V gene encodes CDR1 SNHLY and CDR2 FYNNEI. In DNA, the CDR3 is TGTGCCAGCAGTGAAGCGCTTCGGGGTAATAATGAGCAGTTCTTC. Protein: CASSEALRGNNEQFF.

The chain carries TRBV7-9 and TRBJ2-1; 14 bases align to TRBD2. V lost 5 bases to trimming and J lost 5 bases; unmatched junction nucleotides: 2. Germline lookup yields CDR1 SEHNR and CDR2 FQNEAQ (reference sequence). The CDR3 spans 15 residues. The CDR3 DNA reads TGTGCCAGCAGCCGACTAGCGGGAGGGAACAATGAGCAGTTCTTC. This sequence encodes CASSRLAGGNNEQFF. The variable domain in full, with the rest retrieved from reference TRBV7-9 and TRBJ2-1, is DTGVSQNPRHKITKRGQNVTFRCDPISEHNRLYWYRQTLGQGPEFLTYFQNEAQLEKSRLLSDRFSAERPKGSFSTLEIQRTEQGDSAMYLCASSRLAGGNNEQFFGPGTRLTVL.

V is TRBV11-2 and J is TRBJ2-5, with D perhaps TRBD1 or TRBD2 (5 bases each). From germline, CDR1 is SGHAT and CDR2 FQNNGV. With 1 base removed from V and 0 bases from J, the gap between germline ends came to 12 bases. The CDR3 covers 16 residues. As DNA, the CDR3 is TGTGCCAGCAGCTTAGTCCTGGTGGGGGACCAAGAGACCCAGTACTTC. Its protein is CASSLVLVGDQETQYF.

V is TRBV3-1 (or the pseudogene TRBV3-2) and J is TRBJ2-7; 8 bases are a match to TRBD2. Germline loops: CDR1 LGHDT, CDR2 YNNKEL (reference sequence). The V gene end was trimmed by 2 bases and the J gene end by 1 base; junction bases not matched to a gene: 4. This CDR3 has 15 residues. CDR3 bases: TGTGCCAGCAGCCAACCGGGAGGGCCATCCTACGAGCAGTACTTC. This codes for CASSQPGGPSYEQYF.

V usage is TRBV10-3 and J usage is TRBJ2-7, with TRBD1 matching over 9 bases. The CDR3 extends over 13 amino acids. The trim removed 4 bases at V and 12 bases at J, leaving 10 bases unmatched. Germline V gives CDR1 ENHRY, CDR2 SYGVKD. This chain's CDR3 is CAISVSRDRAMYF. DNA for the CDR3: TGTGCCATCAGTGTGTCCCGGGACAGGGCAATGTACTTC.

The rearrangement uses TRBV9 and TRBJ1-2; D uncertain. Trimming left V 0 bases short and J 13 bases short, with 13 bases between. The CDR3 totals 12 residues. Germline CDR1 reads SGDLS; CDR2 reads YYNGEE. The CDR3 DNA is TGTGCCAGCAGCGTAGGTCTCGAGGTTTTCACCTTC. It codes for CASSVGLEVFTF.

The CDR3 loop reads CASSKGVTSRDRGGQDTQYF. The CDR3 DNA follows: TGTGCCAGCAGCAAAGGGGTCACAAGTAGGGACAGGGGAGGGCAGGATACGCAGTATTTT. V is TRBV21-1 and J is TRBJ2-3; TRBD1 is the table's D call, not checked against the DNA. TRBV21-1 is classified as a pseudogene. CDR3 length: 20 residues.

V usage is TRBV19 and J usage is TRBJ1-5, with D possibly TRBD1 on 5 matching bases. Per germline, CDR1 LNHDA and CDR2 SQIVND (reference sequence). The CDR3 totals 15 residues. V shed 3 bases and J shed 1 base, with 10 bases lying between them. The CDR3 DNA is TGTGCCAGTAGTATTTTACGGGGCAGCAATCAGCCCCAGCATTTT. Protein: CASSILRGSNQPQHF.

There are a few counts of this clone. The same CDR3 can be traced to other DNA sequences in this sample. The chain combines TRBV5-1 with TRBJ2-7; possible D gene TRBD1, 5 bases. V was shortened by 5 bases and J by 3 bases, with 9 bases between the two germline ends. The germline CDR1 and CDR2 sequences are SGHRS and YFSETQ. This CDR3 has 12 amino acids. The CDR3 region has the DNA TGCGCCAGCAGTCCCCAGGGCTACGAGCAGTACTTC. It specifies CASSPQGYEQYF.

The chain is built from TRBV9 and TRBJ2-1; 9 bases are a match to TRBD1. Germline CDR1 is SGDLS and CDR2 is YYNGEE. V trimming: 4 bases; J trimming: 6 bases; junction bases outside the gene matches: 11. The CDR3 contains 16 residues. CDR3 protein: CASSLTLGQGSNEQFF. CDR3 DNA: TGTGCCAGCAGCCTCACCCTGGGACAGGGAAGCAATGAGCAGTTCTTC.

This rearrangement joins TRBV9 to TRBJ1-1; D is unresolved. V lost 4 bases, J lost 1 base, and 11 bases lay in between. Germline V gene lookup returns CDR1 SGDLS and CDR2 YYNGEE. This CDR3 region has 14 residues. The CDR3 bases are TGTGCCAGCAGCACCGGACCGAGGAACACTGAAGCTTTCTTT. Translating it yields CASSTGPRNTEAFF.

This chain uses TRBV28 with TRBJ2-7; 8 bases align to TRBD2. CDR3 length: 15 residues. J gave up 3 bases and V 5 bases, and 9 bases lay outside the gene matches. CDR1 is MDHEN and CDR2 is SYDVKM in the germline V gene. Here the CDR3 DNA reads TGTGCCAGCAGTGTCCCCGGGACTAGTGGCTACGAGCAGTACTTC. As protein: CASSVPGTSGYEQYF. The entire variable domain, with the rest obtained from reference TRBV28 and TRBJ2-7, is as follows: DVKVTQSSRYLVKRTGEKVFLECVQDMDHENMFWYRQDPGLGLRLIYFSYDVKMKEKGDIPEGYSVSREKKERFSLILESASTNQTSMYLCASSVPGTSGYEQYFGPGTRLTVT.

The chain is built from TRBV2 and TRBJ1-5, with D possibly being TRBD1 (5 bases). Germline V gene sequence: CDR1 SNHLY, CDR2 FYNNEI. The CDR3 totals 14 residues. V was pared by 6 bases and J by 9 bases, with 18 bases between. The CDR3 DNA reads TGTGCCAGCAGCAGGGACGGGGATCAGCGGCCCCAGCATTTT. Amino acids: CASSRDGDQRPQHF.

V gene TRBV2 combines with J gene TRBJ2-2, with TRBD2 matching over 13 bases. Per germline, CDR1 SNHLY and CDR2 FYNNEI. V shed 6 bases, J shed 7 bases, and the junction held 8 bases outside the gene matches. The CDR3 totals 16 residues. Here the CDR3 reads CASSPGLAGVVGELFF. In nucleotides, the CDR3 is TGTGCCAGCAGCCCCGGACTAGCGGGAGTTGTCGGGGAGCTGTTTTTT.

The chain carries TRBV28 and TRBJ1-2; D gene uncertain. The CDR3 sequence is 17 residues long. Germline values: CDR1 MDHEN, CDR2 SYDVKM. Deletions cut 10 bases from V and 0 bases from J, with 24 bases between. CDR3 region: CATLPPRRVGTNYGYTF. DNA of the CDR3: TGTGCCACCTTACCCCCCCGGAGGGTGGGAACTAACTATGGCTACACCTTC.

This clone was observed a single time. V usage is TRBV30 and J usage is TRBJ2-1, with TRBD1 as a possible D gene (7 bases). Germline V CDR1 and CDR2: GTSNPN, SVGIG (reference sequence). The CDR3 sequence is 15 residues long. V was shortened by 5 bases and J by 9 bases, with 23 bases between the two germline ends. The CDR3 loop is CAWGTGQSLGGEQFF. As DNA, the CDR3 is TGTGCCTGGGGTACGGGACAGTCCTTGGGGGGTGAGCAGTTCTTC.

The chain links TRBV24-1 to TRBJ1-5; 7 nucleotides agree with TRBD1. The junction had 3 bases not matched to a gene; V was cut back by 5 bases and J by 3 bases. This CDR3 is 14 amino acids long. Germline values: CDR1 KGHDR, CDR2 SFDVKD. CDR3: CATSGGTDNQPQHF. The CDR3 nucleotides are TGTGCCACCAGTGGCGGGACAGACAATCAGCCCCAGCATTTT.

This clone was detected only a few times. The CDR3 protein is CSVVDRGNSPLHF. CDR3 nucleotide sequence: TGCAGCGTCGTAGACAGGGGAAATTCACCCCTCCACTTT. The genes are TRBV29-1 and TRBJ1-6; 8 bases agree with TRBD1. V lost 6 bases and J lost 7; bases outside the gene matches: 5. CDR3 size: 13 residues. Germline CDR1 is SQVTM and CDR2 is ANQGSEA. Supplemented by reference TRBV29-1 and TRBJ1-6, the full variable domain reads SAVISQKPSRDICQRGTSLTIQCQVDSQVTMMFWYRQQPGQSLTLIATANQGSEATYESGFVIDKFPISRPNLTFSTLTVSNMSPEDSSIYLCSVVDRGNSPLHFGNGTRLTVT.